This TCR beta chain was recovered during a study of shared clonotypes between healthy human individuals (dated by TCRdb to the early 2020s). For the study in its entirety: The cohort comprised a couple of women and three men aged 18 to 49 years. Blood TCR repertoires of 5 or 6 healthy adults were deeply sequenced to estimate repertoire size and the extent of clonotype sharing between individuals. For each donor, CD4 naive and CD4 memory were each given three plates, CD8 naive was given two plates, and CD8 memory was given one plate. Libraries were prepared and TCR repertoires were sequenced by different laboratories using diverse techniques, in order to increase sequencing depth and limit assay-specific biases. Each donor's leukapheresis produced roughly between roughly 0.85 and 9.5 billion PBMCs. Overall results and qualifications from the work: Larger estimated clonotype richness was generally found for naive subsets than for memory subsets. Because the study included a small number of donors, the genetic and exposure-history diversity represented was limited. Sampling was restricted to blood, and TCR repertoires in tissues likely differ from the TCR repertoires found in blood. Pairwise subsampling led to the expectation that sequencing depth would affect the degree of clonotype sharing among donors. When several donors were compared, the shared fraction of clonotypes was roughly 5% for naive CD4, roughly 3.4% for naive CD8, 2.3% for memory CD4, and 0.3% to 0.5% for memory CD8. Even with the large sequencing depth, rarefaction of the sorted-subset datasets indicated that sequencing was incomplete. Compared with non-shared clonotypes, clonotypes shared by all four sorted-subset donors had higher generation probabilities.

TCR CDR3 regions were amplified from genomic DNA by multiplex PCR using the deep immunoSEQ assay. Genomic DNA extracted from each cell subset was distributed evenly over all wells of several immunoSEQ 96-well plates, and each plate served as one replicate. For sorted subsets, each replicate PCR was loaded with roughly 200 ng genomic DNA, equivalent to some 31,000 T cell genomes. Purified libraries were measured with a Qubit 3.0 fluorometer, size-checked on a Bioanalyzer 2100, and measured again with the KAPA Library Quantification kit. Every immunoSEQ 96-well plate was sequenced on a separate single-read 150-cycle Illumina NextSeq 550 flow cell. Turning to the authors' computational methods: Because the immunoSEQ output included only junctional sequences and no quality scores, the filtering could not be the same as the filtering used for full-length reads. Sequences were annotated with PyIR, a Python wrapper for IgBLAST v1.9, and V/J genes and CDR3 were assigned using IMGT germline references. Any read was removed if the V/J assignment was weak (E-value above 1e-6), the CDR3 was missing, or the read contained stop codons, out-of-frame junctions, or ambiguous translated residues. V3J clonotypes were defined as sequences sharing an identical inferred V gene, J gene, and CDR3 amino acid sequence. Percentage overlap between repertoires was computed as shared unique clonotypes divided by the size of the smaller repertoire. RTK rarefaction, the Chao1 estimator, and Recon v2.1 estimates of unobserved clonotypes were used to assess repertoire richness. Generation probabilities were computed with OLGA for all TCRbeta clonotypes obtained by the gDNA method from a handful of donors. TCRdb retrieved this table from immuneACCESS and kept in-frame rearrangements only. Not all clones are present; in checked studies, unresolved V genes account for under half, and no reason is known for the remainder. D and trimming were read from the DNA, whereas the V and J calls and clone size are those reported in that table. This sample holds roughly 2.5 million clones; 90% to 95% were observed only once. The ten largest clones capture about 0.13% of the sample.

CDR1 SGHAT and CDR2 FQNNGV are derived from the germline V gene. The CDR3 goes from the cysteine to the phenylalanine over 15 residues. Only the CDR3 portion is preserved as DNA: 45 bases, with reading frame beginning at the first base. V is cut by 0 bases and J by 2 bases, and the space between the germline ends is 10 bases. In its sample, this clone was seen a few times. This receptor's antigen is unknown. Per-nucleotide qualities are absent, and no much larger clonotype sits a single base away. The sample carries other DNA sequences with the same CDR3. Healthy HIV-negative adults with no recently reported acute infections or vaccinations were included as donors. Only Caucasian adults living in Nashville, Tennessee, USA were represented among the donors. CD4+ T cells were enriched by magnetic negative selection; naive cells were then positively selected on CD45RA, and the negative fraction formed the memory subset. After blood collection by leukapheresis, PBMCs were isolated using Ficoll-Histopaque density gradient centrifugation and then cryopreserved in the vapor phase of liquid nitrogen. Analytical flow cytometry was used to check the purity and quantity of each magnetically sorted T cell population. Genomic DNA was isolated from each sorted fraction and quantified by UV absorbance on a Nanodrop 2000c.

The chain employs TRBV11-2 and TRBJ2-5; the best D guess is TRBD2, with 5 bases matching. Source material: naive CD4+ T cells sorted from blood. The cell subset or site label on this specimen signifies: CD45RA+ positively selected. This clonotype was sampled from a man aged 18 to 29 in good health. The CDR3 protein sequence reads: CASSLDGGPQETQYF. The DNA sequence reads TGTGCCAGCAGCTTAGATGGAGGACCACAAGAGACCCAGTACTTC.